The entry below gives a single T cell receptor beta chain sequence along with its context. Antigen: not known. Here immunoSEQ multiplex PCR was the method, and the copy in TCRdb shows in-frame clones only, minus some. The sample contains roughly 2 million clones, 95% of which appear only once. The entry originates in a study of shared clonotypes between healthy human individuals. Across the study: Aged between 18 and 49, the donors were a couple of women and three men.

Recent vaccinations or acute infections were absent in the healthy HIV-negative adult donors. Losses at the gene ends were 5 bases for V and 6 bases for J; bases not matched to a gene: 16. The CDR3 is 18 amino acids. Germline V gives CDR1 MDHEN, CDR2 SYDVKM. Study-wide findings and caveats: The authors sampled blood alone, and tissue repertoires likely differ.

The chain joins TRBV28 to TRBJ2-7; 13 bases agree with TRBD2. This clonotype originated in a man aged 18 to 30 in good health. The sample was naive CD4+ T cells sorted from blood. This sample's subset: CD45RA+ positively selected. This CDR3 is CASSTTSGGPRHLLEQYF. The CDR3 DNA reads TGTGCCAGCAGTACGACTAGCGGGGGGCCCCGACATCTCCTCGAGCAGTACTTC.